This T cell receptor (beta chain) was recovered during a study of Tregs in tolerant kidney transplant recipients. With regard to this clone: Its target is unknown.

Thawed PBMCs were FACS-sorted into unstimulated CD4+CD25+CD127- regulatory T cells, CD4+CD25- non-regulatory cells, CD4 and CD8 cells. TCRdb's table, derived via immunoSEQ multiplex PCR, lists solely in-frame clones and lacks some. Of approximately 60,000 clones listed, less than 98% were seen once; the top ten hold 0.34%. General study results and limits: Findings come from small patient numbers and require larger validation. Tregs expanded with activated donor B cells seemed most donor-specific.

The V end lost 10 bases, the J end lost 4 bases, and 14 bases lay between the germline ends. Germline V lookup: CDR1 MGHDK, CDR2 SYGVNS. The CDR3 extends over 12 amino acids. This clonotype was sampled from a human donor who received a combined kidney and bone marrow transplant. The specimen was Tregs from blood, collected before the transplant. The chain employs TRBV25-1 and TRBJ2-7, with a tentative D call TRBD1 (7 bases). The CDR3 sequence: CATRGDSYEQYF. As DNA, the CDR3 is TGTGCCACCAGGGGGGACAGTTACGAGCAGTACTTC.